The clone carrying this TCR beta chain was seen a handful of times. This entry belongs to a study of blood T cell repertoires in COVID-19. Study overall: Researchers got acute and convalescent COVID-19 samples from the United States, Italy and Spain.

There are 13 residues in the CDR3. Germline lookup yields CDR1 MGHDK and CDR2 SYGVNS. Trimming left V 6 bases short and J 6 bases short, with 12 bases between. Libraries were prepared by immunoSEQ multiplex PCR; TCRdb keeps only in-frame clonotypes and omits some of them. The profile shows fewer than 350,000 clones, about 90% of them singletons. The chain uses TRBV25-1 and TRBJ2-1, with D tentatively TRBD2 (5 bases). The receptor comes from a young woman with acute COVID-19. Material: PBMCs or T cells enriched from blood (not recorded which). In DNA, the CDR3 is TGTGCCAGCAGAGAAAGCGGAGGCAATGAGCAGTTCTTC. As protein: CASRESGGNEQFF.